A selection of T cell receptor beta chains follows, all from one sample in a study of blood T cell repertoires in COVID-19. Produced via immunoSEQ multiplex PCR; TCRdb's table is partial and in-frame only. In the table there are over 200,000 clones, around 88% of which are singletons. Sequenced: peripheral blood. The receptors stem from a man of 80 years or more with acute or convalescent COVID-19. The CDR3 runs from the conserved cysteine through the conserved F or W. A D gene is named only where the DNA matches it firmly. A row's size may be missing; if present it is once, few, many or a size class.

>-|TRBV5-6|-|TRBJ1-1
CASSSGWIDTEAFF
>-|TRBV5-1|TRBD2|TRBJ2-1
CASSLVAGISYNEQFF
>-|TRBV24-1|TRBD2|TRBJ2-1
CATSEMSGNTYNEQFF
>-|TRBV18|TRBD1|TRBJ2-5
CASSPGQGTKTQYF
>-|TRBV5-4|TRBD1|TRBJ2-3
CASSLDRGLTDTQYF
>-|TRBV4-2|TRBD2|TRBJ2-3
CASSRAGGPGDADTQYF
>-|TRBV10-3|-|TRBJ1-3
CAIRGAASGNTIYF
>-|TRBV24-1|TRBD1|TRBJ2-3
CATSDRGQGFSTDTQYF
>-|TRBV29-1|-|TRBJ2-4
CSVEEGLQYF
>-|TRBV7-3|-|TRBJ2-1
CASSLFTNEQFF
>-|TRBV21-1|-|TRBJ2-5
CASSKARGKTQYF
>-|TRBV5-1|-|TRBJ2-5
CASSLGVGAQETQYF
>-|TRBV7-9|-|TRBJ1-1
CASSSGHNTEAFF
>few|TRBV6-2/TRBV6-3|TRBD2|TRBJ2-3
CASSQASGASTDTQYF
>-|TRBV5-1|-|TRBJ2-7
CASSRRDIASYEQYF
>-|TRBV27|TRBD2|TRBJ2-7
CATTGLAGVGSYEQYF
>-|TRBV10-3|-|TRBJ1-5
CATQGSEGLNQPQHF
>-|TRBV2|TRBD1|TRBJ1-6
CASSGQGNNSPLHF
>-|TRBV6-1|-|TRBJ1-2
CASSEAEFYGYTF
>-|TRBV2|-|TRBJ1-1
CASSVERHLNTEAFF
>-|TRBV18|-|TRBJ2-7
CASSPGRGPSGEQYF
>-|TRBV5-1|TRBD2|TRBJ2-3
CASSFSGGPWGDTQYF
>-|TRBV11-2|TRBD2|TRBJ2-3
CASSLDRGETDTQYF
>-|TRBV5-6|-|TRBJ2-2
CASSAASNTGELFF